This T cell receptor (beta chain) appears in the sequencing data of a study of cytomegalovirus exposure and HLA in healthy donors. CDR1 and CDR2 from the germline V gene are SGHTA and FQGTGA. Trimming at V came to 4 bases and at J to 0 bases, leaving 2 bases not matched to a gene. The CDR3 contains 14 residues. Libraries were prepared by immunoSEQ multiplex PCR; TCRdb keeps only in-frame clonotypes and omits some of them. The sample has around 240,000 clones, roughly 89% seen once. The TCR sequence derives from a woman aged 18 to 35 in good health and CMV-seronegative. The chain combines TRBV7-3 with TRBJ2-5, with 7 bases that match TRBD1. The sequenced sample consisted of PBMCs. CDR3 bases: TGTGCCAGCAGCTCGGGACAGCACCAAGAGACCCAGTACTTC. It yields the protein CASSSGQHQETQYF.